Listed here is a single TCR beta chain. What it binds is unknown. Reverse transcription used about 0.45 to 1 ug RNA and random hexamers. Coverage of TCR beta CDR3 amplification by immunoSEQ multiplex PCR extended to 54 Vbeta and 13 Jbeta. MiXCR was run by TCRdb on the immunoSEQ multiplex PCR reads, yielding one entry per CDR3 protein. This repertoire shows about 150,000 distinct CDR3 sequences, 85% to 95% found once; its top ten account for 0.11%. Germline CDR1 reads SGDLS; CDR2 reads YYNGEE. CDR3 length: 15 residues. V was pared by 0 bases and J by 2 bases, with 11 bases between. The data originate from a study of CD8 T cells in Susac syndrome. Study-wide results and limits: The study conceded that its TCR sequencing and HLA analysis involved relatively few individuals.

The J gene is TRBJ1-1, the V gene TRBV9; D unclear. The sample taken for sequencing was CD4+ T cells from PBMCs. This TCR was recovered from a human donor with multiple sclerosis. Here the CDR3 DNA reads TGTGCCAGCAGCGTAGGAATCCGGGGTAACACTGAAGCTTTCTTT. It translates to CASSVGIRGNTEAFF.